These 13 T cell receptor beta chains were all obtained from the same sample, sequenced in a study of PD-1 blockade in classical Hodgkin lymphoma. The time point denotes: cycle 4 day 1 (C4D1), after five to seven weeks of nivolumab. All patients relapsed after autologous stem cell transplantation, and brentuximab vedotin exposure varied. Measured with immunoSEQ multiplex PCR; TCRdb has only the in-frame clones, and not every one. The sample holds about 64,000 clones, approximately 92% seen once. Sequencing used peripheral blood mononuclear cells (PBMCs), obtained before the fourth cycle of nivolumab. The receptors here all came from a human donor with classical Hodgkin lymphoma.

This rearrangement joins TRBV6-6 to TRBJ2-3; 8 nucleotides match TRBD1. Germline V gene lookup returns CDR1 MNHNY and CDR2 SVGAGI (reference sequence). The CDR3 consists of 12 residues. The trim removed 4 bases at V and 6 bases at J, leaving 0 bases unmatched. The CDR3 protein is CASSSGGDTQYF. CDR3 DNA sequence: TGTGCCAGCAGTTCAGGGGGCGATACGCAGTATTTT.

This clone was seen a few times. This sequence joins TRBV28 and TRBJ1-2; weak D call: TRBD1 (5 bases). V was trimmed by 7 bases and J by 4 bases, leaving 13 bases between them. Germline values: CDR1 MDHEN, CDR2 SYDVKM. The CDR3 is 13 amino acids. The DNA for the CDR3 is TGTGCCAGCACCTTTACCGGGGGCTATGGCTACACCTTC. This sequence encodes CASTFTGGYGYTF.

The DNA for the CDR3 is TGTGCCATCAGTGAGTCTACGGCTAGCAATCAGCCCCAGCATTTT. It specifies CAISESTASNQPQHF. The V call is TRBV10-3, the J call TRBJ1-5; D unresolved. Germline V lookup: CDR1 ENHRY, CDR2 SYGVKD. Trimming left V 0 bases short and J 0 bases short, with 6 bases between. The CDR3 length is 15 residues.

The chain employs TRBV13 and TRBJ1-5; D gene uncertain. This CDR3 comprises 12 residues. The V end was cut by 2 bases, the J end by 6 bases, with 5 bases between. Germline CDR1 PRHDT, CDR2 FYEKMQ (reference sequence). The CDR3 DNA is TGTGCCAGCAGCTTATTGGGTCAGCCCCAGCATTTT. This sequence encodes CASSLLGQPQHF.

The chain links TRBV28 to TRBJ2-2; tentatively, D is TRBD1 (6 bases). CDR1 and CDR2 from the germline V gene are MDHEN and SYDVKM. Trimming cost V 2 bases and J 4 bases, with 14 bases left between them. This CDR3 is 16 amino acids long. This chain's CDR3 is CASSLGTPRVTGELFF. DNA of the CDR3: TGTGCCAGCAGTTTAGGGACACCTCGCGTCACCGGGGAGCTGTTTTTT.

V usage is TRBV25-1 and J usage is TRBJ2-3, with 9 positions matching TRBD2. The junction had 6 bases not matched to a gene; V was cut back by 2 bases and J by 3 bases. CDR3 length equals 16 residues. CDR1 is MGHDK, CDR2 SYGVNS, per germline. Here the CDR3 DNA reads TGTGCCAGCAGTGAAATGGGTAGCGGGAGAACAGATACGCAGTATTTT. Its protein product is CASSEMGSGRTDTQYF. The full variable domain, its missing parts supplied by reference TRBV25-1 and TRBJ2-3, is EADIYQTPRYLVIGTGKKITLECSQTMGHDKMYWYQQDPGMELHLIHYSYGVNSTEKGDLSSESTVSRIRTEHFPLTLESARPSHTSQYLCASSEMGSGRTDTQYFGPGTRLTVL.

This rearrangement joins TRBV19 to TRBJ2-1; a possible D gene is TRBD2 (5 bases). Germline assignment: CDR1 LNHDA and CDR2 SQIVND (reference sequence). The germline V and J ends were trimmed by 10 bases and 0 bases, with 16 bases remaining between them. CDR3 length: 15 amino acids. The CDR3 here is CATFGGSSSYNEQFF. CDR3 nucleotides: TGTGCCACTTTTGGCGGGTCTAGCTCCTACAATGAGCAGTTCTTC.

The rearrangement links TRBV7-9 to TRBJ2-7; TRBD2 matches 9 bases. With V trimmed by 1 base and J by 3 bases, 16 bases remained unmatched. Germline V CDR1 and CDR2: SEHNR, FQNEAQ (reference sequence). This CDR3 is built from 19 residues. CDR3 bases: TGTGCCAGCAGCTTAGGGGCTTACGCCCCAGGACTAGCGAGCTACGAGCAGTACTTC. This codes for CASSLGAYAPGLASYEQYF.

This chain links TRBV11-2 with TRBJ1-5; D is undetermined. The germline V gene encodes CDR1 SGHAT and CDR2 FQNNGV. V dropped 8 bases and J dropped 11 bases, with 13 bases sitting between them. The CDR3 contains 11 residues. CDR3 sequence (DNA): TGTGCCAGCGGGCAAGGGATGGCCCAGCATTTT. This encodes CASGQGMAQHF.

This clone is a singleton in its sample. The chain combines TRBV28 with TRBJ1-5; a possible D gene is TRBD1 (5 bases). Germline V lookup: CDR1 MDHEN, CDR2 SYDVKM. Trimming cost V 7 bases and J 6 bases, with 19 bases left between them. The CDR3 is 15 amino acids. CDR3 coding DNA: TGTGCCAGCAAGGGAACTGGGACTATCCGTCAGCCCCAGCATTTT. Translated, it gives CASKGTGTIRQPQHF.

The rearrangement uses TRBV19 and TRBJ1-1, with D tentatively TRBD1 (6 bases). V was cut by 1 base and J by 0 bases, with 12 bases left in between. The CDR3 runs to 16 residues. Germline assignment: CDR1 LNHDA and CDR2 SQIVND (reference sequence). CDR3: CASSIASRGMNTEAFF. In nucleotides, the CDR3 is TGTGCCAGTAGTATAGCCTCCAGGGGCATGAACACTGAAGCTTTCTTT.

The chain joins TRBV18 to TRBJ2-2; D is undetermined. The CDR3 covers 12 residues. Per germline, CDR1 KGHSH and CDR2 LQKENI. V was trimmed by 2 bases and J by 5 bases, leaving 3 bases between them. CDR3: CASSPSTGELFF. For the CDR3, the DNA is TGTGCCAGCTCACCATCGACCGGGGAGCTGTTTTTT.

V usage is TRBV10-1 and J usage is TRBJ2-5; D remains unclear. The CDR3 has 13 residues. Between the trimmed V and J ends, which lost 2 bases and 5 bases, there was a span of 9 bases. Germline CDR1 WNHNN, CDR2 SYGVQD (reference sequence). CDR3 loop: CASSENPRETQYF. CDR3 in DNA: TGCGCCAGCAGTGAGAATCCACGGGAGACCCAGTACTTC.